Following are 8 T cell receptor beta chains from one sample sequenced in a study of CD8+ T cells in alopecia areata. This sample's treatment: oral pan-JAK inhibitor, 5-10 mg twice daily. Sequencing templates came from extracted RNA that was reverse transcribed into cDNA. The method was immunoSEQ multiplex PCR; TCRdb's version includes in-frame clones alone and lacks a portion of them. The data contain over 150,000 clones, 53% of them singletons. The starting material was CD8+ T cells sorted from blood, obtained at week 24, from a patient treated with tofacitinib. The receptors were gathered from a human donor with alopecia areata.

The CDR3 nucleotides are TGTGCCAGCAGTGCCAGGGGCGGCTACACCTTC. Encoded protein: CASSARGGYTF. The rearrangement links TRBV2 to TRBJ1-2; weak D call: TRBD1 (6 bases). This CDR3 is built from 11 residues. Per the germline V gene, CDR1 is SNHLY and CDR2 is FYNNEI. Trimming cost V 4 bases and J 8 bases, with 8 bases left between them.

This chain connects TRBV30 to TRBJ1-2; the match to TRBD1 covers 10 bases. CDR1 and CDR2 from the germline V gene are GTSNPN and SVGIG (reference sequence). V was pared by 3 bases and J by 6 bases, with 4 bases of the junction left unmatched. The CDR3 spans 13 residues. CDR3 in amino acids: CAWREGQGDGYTF. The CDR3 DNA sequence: TGTGCCTGGAGAGAAGGACAGGGGGATGGCTACACCTTC.

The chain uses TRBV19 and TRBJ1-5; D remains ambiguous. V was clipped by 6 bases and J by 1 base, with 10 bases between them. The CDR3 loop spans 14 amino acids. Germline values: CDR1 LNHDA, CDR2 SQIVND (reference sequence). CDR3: CASSPQTSNQPQHF. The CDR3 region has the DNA TGTGCCAGTAGCCCCCAGACAAGCAATCAGCCCCAGCATTTT.

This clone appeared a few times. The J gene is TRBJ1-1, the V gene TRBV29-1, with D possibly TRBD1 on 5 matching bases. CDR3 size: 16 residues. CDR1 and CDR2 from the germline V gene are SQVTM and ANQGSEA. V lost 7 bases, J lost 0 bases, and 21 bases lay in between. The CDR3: CSGIDSPANMNTEAFF. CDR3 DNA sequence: TGCAGCGGAATAGACAGCCCCGCCAACATGAACACTGAAGCTTTCTTT.

The CDR3 region has the DNA TGTGCCAGCAGCGTAGAAGGGACAGTTAATGAAAAACTGTTTTTT. The encoded protein is CASSVEGTVNEKLFF. This chain links TRBV9 with TRBJ1-4; TRBD1 agrees at 7 bases. Germline lookup yields CDR1 SGDLS and CDR2 YYNGEE. V trimming: 0 bases; J trimming: 4 bases; junction bases outside the gene matches: 3. The CDR3 covers 15 residues.

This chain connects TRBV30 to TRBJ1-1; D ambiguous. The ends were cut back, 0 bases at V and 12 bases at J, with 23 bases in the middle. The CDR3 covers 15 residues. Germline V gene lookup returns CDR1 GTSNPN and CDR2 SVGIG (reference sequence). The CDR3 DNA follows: TGTGCCTGGAGTGTGCGGGGAGCCGCCGGCCCGGATACTTTCTTT. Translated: CAWSVRGAAGPDTFF.

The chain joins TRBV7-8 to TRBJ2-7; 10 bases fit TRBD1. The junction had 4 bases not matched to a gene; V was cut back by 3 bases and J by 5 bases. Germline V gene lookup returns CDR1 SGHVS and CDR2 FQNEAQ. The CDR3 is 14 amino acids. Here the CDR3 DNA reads TGTGCCAGCAGCTTCCGGACAGGGGGAAACGAGCAGTACTTC. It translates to CASSFRTGGNEQYF.

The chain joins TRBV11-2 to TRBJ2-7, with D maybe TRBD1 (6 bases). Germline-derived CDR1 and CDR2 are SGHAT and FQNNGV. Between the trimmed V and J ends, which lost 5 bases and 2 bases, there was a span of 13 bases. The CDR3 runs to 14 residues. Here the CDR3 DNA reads TGTGCCAGCAGCCAGGGGCATGGGGCCTACGAGCAGTACTTC. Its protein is CASSQGHGAYEQYF.